This is a list of T cell receptor beta chains from one sample in a study of T-cell memory formation after mild COVID-19. MiXCR, applied by TCRdb to the 5' RACE reads, yields one record per CDR3 protein. The sample has roughly 500,000 distinct CDR3 sequences; over 20% are singletons. Material: PBMCs or a T cell subset sorted from them (not recorded which). The receptor source for this set is an adult woman who had mild COVID-19 (a few samples of this study predate the infection). Cell type and time point are not known. Both conserved end residues are part of each CDR3. Each record gives: clone size, J gene, V gene, D gene, CDR3 DNA, CDR3 protein. A D gene is named only where the DNA matches it firmly. Rows give clone size only sometimes, using once, few, many, or a class for an expanded clone.

few,TRBJ2-7,TRBV5-1,TRBD2,TGCGCCAGCAGTCCGGGACTAGCGGGAACCCAGTTCATCGAGCAGTACTTC,CASSPGLAGTQFIEQYF
few,TRBJ2-3,TRBV7-8,TRBD2,TGTGCCAGCAGCGGGCCGGGACTAGCGGCGACAGATACGCAGTATTTT,CASSGPGLAATDTQYF
-,TRBJ1-6,TRBV5-1,-,TGCGCCAGCAGCTTGGCCAGGGCTCCATCACGGGATTCACCCCTCCACTTT,CASSLARAPSRDSPLHF
few,TRBJ2-7,TRBV29-1,TRBD1,TGCAGCGGGGGACAGGTCTACGAGCAGTACTTC,CSGGQVYEQYF
-,TRBJ2-5,TRBV7-2,TRBD2,TGTGCCAGCAGCCCCAACATGGGACTATCCAAAGAGACCCAGTACTTC,CASSPNMGLSKETQYF
-,TRBJ2-4,TRBV15,-,TGTGCCACCAGCAGCCTAAGCTCCGGGAGTGGAGGGGTCAACGGCATTCAGTACTTC,CATSSLSSGSGGVNGIQYF
few,TRBJ2-3,TRBV29-1,-,TGCAGCGTTGGGGGAAGTCGGGCTAGCCCCGTTTCGGATACGCAGTATTTT,CSVGGSRASPVSDTQYF
few,TRBJ2-3,TRBV6-5,-,TGTGCCAGCAGTTACTCGGGGTCCGGGTTAACAGATACGCAGTATTTT,CASSYSGSGLTDTQYF
few,TRBJ1-2,TRBV12-3/TRBV12-4,TRBD1,TGTGCCAGCGGAATGCCGGGACAGGGGGCGAGTGGCTACACCTTC,CASGMPGQGASGYTF
-,TRBJ2-7,TRBV6-6,-,TGTGCCAGTCAGCCCCGGGTCTACACCCCCCCTAGCGACGAGCAGTACTTC,CASQPRVYTPPSDEQYF
-,TRBJ2-1,TRBV29-1,-,TGCAGCGTTAGGATGCCCGATGAGCAGTTCTTC,CSVRMPDEQFF
many,TRBJ2-5,TRBV7-9,-,TGTGCCAGCAGCCCCACATTAGACCAAGAGACCCAGTACTTC,CASSPTLDQETQYF
-,TRBJ1-2,TRBV7-9,-,TGTGCCAGCAGCCCTCAGGGGCAGGGACCGCTGTTGGGCTACACCTTC,CASSPQGQGPLLGYTF
many,TRBJ1-1,TRBV29-1,-,TGCAGCGCCAGACAGGTGATCACTGAAGCTTTCTTT,CSARQVITEAFF
-,TRBJ2-3,TRBV7-2,TRBD2,TGTGCCAGCAGCCGTACTAGCGGGAGTAAGGATACGCAGTATTTT,CASSRTSGSKDTQYF
-,TRBJ1-1,TRBV7-9,-,TGTGCCAGCACCCTTGTTGTCACGGTCATGAACACTGAAGCTTTCTTT,CASTLVVTVMNTEAFF
few,TRBJ2-6,TRBV20-1,-,TGCAGTGCCTCGCCCTTTTCTGGGGCCAACGTCCTGACTTTC,CSASPFSGANVLTF
few,TRBJ2-3,TRBV3-1,-,TGTGCCAGCAGCCACGGTAGTGCTGATACGCAGTATTTT,CASSHGSADTQYF
few,TRBJ2-1,TRBV27,TRBD2,TGTGCCAGCAGTTTACCCGGGAGGGCCTACAATGAGCAGTTCTTC,CASSLPGRAYNEQFF
-,TRBJ2-2,TRBV7-3,-,TGTGCCAGCAGCACCCCCGGGGGTTTGAACACCGGGGAGCTGTTTTTT,CASSTPGGLNTGELFF
-,TRBJ1-2,TRBV27,TRBD1,TGTGCCAGCAGTTTGGGGACAGGTGTATCTTATGGCTACACCTTC,CASSLGTGVSYGYTF
few,TRBJ1-1,TRBV12-3/TRBV12-4,-,TGTGCCAGCAGTTACCTGGGGGTTACTGCTGAAGCTTTCTTT,CASSYLGVTAEAFF
-,TRBJ2-7,TRBV4-3,-,TGCGCCAGCAGCCAAGGAAACGGGCCGGCTCGGGAGCAGTACTTC,CASSQGNGPAREQYF
-,TRBJ1-1,TRBV5-5,-,TGTGCCAGCACCCCGGGCGACGTGAACACTGAAGCTTTCTTT,CASTPGDVNTEAFF
-,TRBJ2-2,TRBV20-1,-,TGCAGTGCTAGAGATCTCACGAGGTCGGACACCGGGGAGCTGTTTTTT,CSARDLTRSDTGELFF
-,TRBJ1-2,TRBV24-1,TRBD1,TGTGCCAGACCGGGACAGGGATGCTATGGCTACACCTTC,CARPGQGCYGYTF
-,TRBJ2-7,TRBV2,TRBD1,TGTGCCAGCAGTGCGGGACAGACCTACGAGCAGTACTTC,CASSAGQTYEQYF
many,TRBJ2-1,TRBV12-3/TRBV12-4,TRBD2,TGTGCCAGCACCCTGAGCGGGACCTACAATGAGCAGTTCTTC,CASTLSGTYNEQFF
-,TRBJ2-5,TRBV5-4,-,TGTGCCAGCAGCTTGAACACCCCGAAGACCCAGTACTTC,CASSLNTPKTQYF
-,TRBJ2-3,TRBV7-9,-,TGTGCCAGCAGCAGAGAAGAAGGTCATACGCAGTATTTT,CASSREEGHTQYF
few,TRBJ2-7,TRBV5-1,TRBD2,TGCGCCAGCAGCTTCGGGGCGGGAGCGGGATCCTACGAGCAGTACTTC,CASSFGAGAGSYEQYF
-,TRBJ2-3,TRBV9,-,TGTGCCAGCAGCGTATGGGTAGGTTCTGTGACAGATACGCAGTATTTT,CASSVWVGSVTDTQYF
many,TRBJ2-7,TRBV6-1,TRBD1,TGTGCCAGCAGTGAAGTCCCCAGGGGGGAGCAGTACTTC,CASSEVPRGEQYF
few,TRBJ2-1,TRBV6-2/TRBV6-3,TRBD2,TGTGCCAGCAGTCCATCGGCCGGGACTAGCGGGAGTCTGAGCTCCTACAATGAGCAGTTCTTC,CASSPSAGTSGSLSSYNEQFF
many,TRBJ2-7,TRBV7-9,TRBD2,TGTGCCAGCAGCCTAGAGACTAGCGTCTACGAGCAGTACTTC,CASSLETSVYEQYF
few,TRBJ2-2,TRBV6-5,-,TGTGCCAGCAGTTACTCGAGGACCTACACCGGGGAGCTGTTTTTT,CASSYSRTYTGELFF
few,TRBJ2-1,TRBV29-1,TRBD2,TGCAGCGTTGAGATGCGCGGACTAGGGGTGGATGAGCAGTTCTTC,CSVEMRGLGVDEQFF
-,TRBJ2-5,TRBV9,-,TGTGCCAGCAGCGTTGGGGGGAGTCGGGAAGAGACCCAGTACTTC,CASSVGGSREETQYF
few,TRBJ1-4,TRBV6-5,TRBD1,TGTGCCAGCAGTAAACCGGGACAGGGGGAAAAACTGTTTTTT,CASSKPGQGEKLFF
few,TRBJ2-5,TRBV20-1,-,TGCAGTGCTAGAGATGGACTTCAAGAGACCCAGTACTTC,CSARDGLQETQYF
-,TRBJ2-5,TRBV20-1,TRBD2,TGCAGTGCTAGAGATCTGGCGGGAGGTGCCCAAGAGACCCAGTACTTC,CSARDLAGGAQETQYF
many,TRBJ2-2,TRBV7-6,-,TGTGCCAGCAGCTTACGGGGAGGCACCGGGGAGCTGTTTTTT,CASSLRGGTGELFF
-,TRBJ2-7,TRBV7-2,-,TGTGCCAGCAGCTTGGACAGACAGCAGCAGTACTTC,CASSLDRQQQYF
few,TRBJ1-2,TRBV7-9,-,TGTGCCAGCAGCTTAAGGGCTAACTATGGCTACACCTTC,CASSLRANYGYTF
-,TRBJ2-7,TRBV14,TRBD2,TGTGCCAGCAGCCAAGAGGCGGGGGAGTACGAGCAGTACTTC,CASSQEAGEYEQYF
-,TRBJ2-1,TRBV7-7,-,TGTGCCAGCAGCTTAGCGGGGGCTACGAATGAGCAGTTCTTC,CASSLAGATNEQFF
-,TRBJ2-2,TRBV11-3,-,TGTGCCAGCAGCTCTGACGTCGGTGCAGGGCGGGCCGGGGAGCTGTTTTTT,CASSSDVGAGRAGELFF
-,TRBJ2-3,TRBV3-1,TRBD2,TGTGCCAGCAGCCTTATTCTAAGCGGGGGGACAGATACGCAGTATTTT,CASSLILSGGTDTQYF
-,TRBJ1-1,TRBV4-2,-,TGTGCCAGCAGCCCGCCTTTTGGCAGGAACACTGAAGCTTTCTTT,CASSPPFGRNTEAFF
many,TRBJ1-2,TRBV7-2,-,TGTGCCAGCAGCATCCGGGGCGGGATCTCTAACTATGGCTACACCTTC,CASSIRGGISNYGYTF
few,TRBJ2-5,TRBV9,-,TGTGCCAGCAGCGTAGAAGGGTACCAAGAGACCCAGTACTTC,CASSVEGYQETQYF
-,TRBJ2-5,TRBV29-1,TRBD1,TGCAGCGTTGGAAGCAGGGGGTCCCAAGAGACCCAGTACTTC,CSVGSRGSQETQYF
-,TRBJ1-1,TRBV19,-,TGTGCCAGTAGTACCTTCAGGGGTAACACTGAAGCTTTCTTT,CASSTFRGNTEAFF
few,TRBJ2-1,TRBV12-3/TRBV12-4,TRBD2,TGTGCCAGCAGGTCCGGGACTAGCGGGGAGGGGCCAATATATGAGCAGTTCTTC,CASRSGTSGEGPIYEQFF
-,TRBJ1-2,TRBV14,-,TGTGCCAGCAGCCAAGAAATAGGTATCGGCTACACCTTC,CASSQEIGIGYTF
-,TRBJ2-1,TRBV7-9,TRBD1,TGTGCCAGCAGCTTAGACAGGGGCTTTTCCTACAATGAGCAGTTCTTC,CASSLDRGFSYNEQFF
-,TRBJ2-7,TRBV5-1,TRBD1,TGCGCCAGCAGCTTGAGGACAGGGGACTACGAGCAGTACTTC,CASSLRTGDYEQYF
few,TRBJ1-2,TRBV10-3,-,TGTGCCATCAGCTTGAACTATGGCTACACCTTC,CAISLNYGYTF
many,TRBJ2-1,TRBV3-1,-,TGTGCCAGCAGCCAAACCTACAATGAGCAGTTCTTC,CASSQTYNEQFF